At least ten counts were recorded for the clone carrying this T cell receptor beta chain. The target antigen is unknown. This entry comes from a study of regulatory T cells in long-lasting Graves disease. About the research overall: The term persistent Graves' disease signified upward of 5 years on antithyroid drugs with positive TSH receptor antibodies.

Time point defined: persistent/refractory GD, antithyroid drugs over 5 years with positive TRAb. PBMC-extracted RNA yielded the TCR library. The authors drew patients from an endocrinology department in Xi'an, China. To make TCR beta libraries, researchers used iRepertoire HTBI primers and Arm-PCR of CDR3 regions. From the multiplex PCR reads, TCRdb called clonotypes with MiXCR, one entry per CDR3 protein. Of approximately 350,000 distinct CDR3 sequences in the sample, roughly 23% were seen once. The CDR3 has 15 amino acids. The germline V and J ends were trimmed by 6 bases and 0 bases, with 15 bases remaining between them. Overall study results and limits: Whereas new patients shared roughly 910 public clonotypes, persistent patients shared more, at 2,500 to 3,500.

The material sequenced was peripheral blood mononuclear cells (PBMCs), taken when the disease was refractory, from a patient treated with antithyroid drugs. The TCR originated in a woman aged 40 to 49 with Graves disease. This chain links TRBV12-3 or TRBV12-4 with TRBJ2-7; maybe TRBD2 (6 bases). The CDR3 nucleotides read TGTGCCAGCAGCCTCCCGACTAGGGGCTCCTACGAGCAGTACTTC. Translation: CASSLPTRGSYEQYF.